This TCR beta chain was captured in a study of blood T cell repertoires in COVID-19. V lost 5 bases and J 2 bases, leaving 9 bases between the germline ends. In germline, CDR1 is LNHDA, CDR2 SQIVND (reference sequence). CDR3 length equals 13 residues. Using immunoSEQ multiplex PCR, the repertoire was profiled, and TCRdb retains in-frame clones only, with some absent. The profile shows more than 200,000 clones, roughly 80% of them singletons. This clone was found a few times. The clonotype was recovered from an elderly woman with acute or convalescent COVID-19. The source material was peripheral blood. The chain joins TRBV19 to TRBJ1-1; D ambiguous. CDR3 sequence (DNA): TGTGCCAGTAGTGTCGACATAAACACTGAAGCTTTCTTT. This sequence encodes CASSVDINTEAFF.